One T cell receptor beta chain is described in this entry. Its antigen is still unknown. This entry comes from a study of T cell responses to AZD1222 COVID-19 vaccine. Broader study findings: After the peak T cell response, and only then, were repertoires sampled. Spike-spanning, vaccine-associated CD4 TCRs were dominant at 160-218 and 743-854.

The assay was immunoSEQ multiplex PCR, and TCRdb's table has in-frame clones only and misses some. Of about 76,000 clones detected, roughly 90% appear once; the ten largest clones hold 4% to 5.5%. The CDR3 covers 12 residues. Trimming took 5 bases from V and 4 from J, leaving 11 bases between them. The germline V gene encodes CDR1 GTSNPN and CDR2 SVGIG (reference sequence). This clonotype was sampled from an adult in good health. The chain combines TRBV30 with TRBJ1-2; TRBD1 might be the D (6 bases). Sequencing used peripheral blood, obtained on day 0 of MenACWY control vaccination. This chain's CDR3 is CAWVRGAYGYTF. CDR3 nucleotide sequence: TGTGCCTGGGTCAGGGGCGCCTATGGCTACACCTTC. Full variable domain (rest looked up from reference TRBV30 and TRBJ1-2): SQTIHQWPATLVQPVGSPLSLECTVEGTSNPNLYWYRQAAGRGLQLLFYSVGIGQISSEVPQNLSASRPQDRQFILSSKKLLLSDSGFYLCAWVRGAYGYTFGSGTRLTVV.